The 31 T cell receptor beta chains below come from one sample, sequenced in a study of shared clonotypes between healthy human individuals. Sequencing used immunoSEQ multiplex PCR; TCRdb keeps in-frame clones, though not all of them. Among approximately 980,000 clones, around 80% were seen once, and the ten largest hold over 1.3%. The sample consisted of memory CD4+ T cells sorted from blood. As to subset: CD45RA-negative fraction. All receptors derive from a man aged 18 to 30 in good health.

This rearrangement joins TRBV28 to TRBJ1-1, with D maybe TRBD1 (5 bases). The CDR3 has 18 residues. The germline V gene has CDR1 MDHEN and CDR2 SYDVKM. The V and J ends lost 5 bases and 1 base respectively, with 23 bases between them. CDR3 in DNA: TGTGCCAGCAGTCTTGGGACCTGGGGGAGAGTCAAGAACACTGAAGCTTTCTTT. As protein: CASSLGTWGRVKNTEAFF.

This clone turned up a few times. The chain uses TRBV30 and TRBJ1-5; 7 bases map to TRBD1. Germline CDR1 and CDR2: GTSNPN and SVGIG (reference sequence). The V and J ends lost 2 bases and 6 bases, in that order; junction bases with no gene match: 19. The CDR3 length is 18 residues. CDR3 in amino acids: CAWSRENRQGGRFQPQHF. In nucleotides, the CDR3 is TGTGCCTGGAGTCGTGAAAATCGACAGGGAGGGAGATTTCAGCCCCAGCATTTT.

The chain is built from TRBV6-1 and TRBJ2-5, with no clear D. Germline V gives CDR1 MNHNS, CDR2 SASEGT. Trimming pared 3 bases from V and 5 bases from J, leaving 16 bases between. This CDR3 is 15 amino acids long. DNA for the CDR3: TGTGCCAGCAGTGATCTCGGGCAGGCAGCGGAGACCCAGTACTTC. Residues: CASSDLGQAAETQYF.

This chain joins TRBV28 and TRBJ1-2; D possibly corresponds to TRBD1 (6 bases). V lost 5 bases and J lost 5, with 12 bases in between. This CDR3 region has 13 residues. Germline lookup yields CDR1 MDHEN and CDR2 SYDVKM. CDR3 coding DNA: TGTGCCAGCAGTACCCAAACAGGGTATGGCTACACCTTC. It codes for CASSTQTGYGYTF.

The chain uses TRBV19 and TRBJ1-2; D unresolved. The CDR3 has 14 amino acids. V gave up 1 base and J gave up 2 bases, with 8 bases separating them. Germline lookup yields CDR1 LNHDA and CDR2 SQIVND (reference sequence). CDR3 in amino acids: CASSIAGRNYGYTF. CDR3 nucleotide sequence: TGTGCCAGTAGTATAGCGGGCAGAAACTATGGCTACACCTTC.

The table lists this clone with a few counts. Other DNA sequences from this sample encode an identical CDR3 as well. The chain is built from TRBV5-1 and TRBJ1-6; 9 bases match TRBD1. CDR1 and CDR2 (germline): SGHRS, YFSETQ. The CDR3 covers 15 residues. Unmatched junction bases numbered 5, after V lost 4 bases and J lost 6 bases. The DNA of the CDR3 is TGCGCCAGCAGCAGCGGGACAGGGCCTAATTCACCCCTCCACTTT. It codes for CASSSGTGPNSPLHF.

As to this clone: The sample has other DNA sequences that encode this CDR3 too. The rearrangement links TRBV4-3 to TRBJ1-2, with D perhaps matching TRBD1 (6 bases). V lost 0 bases and J 5 bases, leaving 10 bases between the germline ends. Germline V gene data show CDR1 as LGHNA and CDR2 as YSLEER. The CDR3 runs to 14 residues. This CDR3 is CASSQERGVYGYTF. The CDR3 nucleotides read TGCGCCAGCAGCCAAGAGAGGGGGGTATATGGCTACACCTTC.

The table lists this clone with a few counts. The sample contains more than one DNA sequence encoding this CDR3. As DNA, the CDR3 is TGTGCCAGCAGCTTAACGGGCACTAACTATGGCTACACCTTC. The encoded protein is CASSLTGTNYGYTF. The chain combines TRBV7-3 with TRBJ1-2, with unresolved D. Germline lookup yields CDR1 SGHTA and CDR2 FQGTGA. Trimming stripped 0 bases from V and 0 bases from J, with 5 bases between. The CDR3 extends over 14 amino acids.

The rearrangement links TRBV11-2 to TRBJ1-6; D not resolved. The CDR3 has 15 amino acids. The V gene's germline CDR1 is SGHAT and CDR2 FQNNGV. The ends were cut back, 3 bases at V and 0 bases at J, with 6 bases in the middle. CDR3 bases: TGTGCCAGCAGCTTTGGGGACTCCTATAATTCACCCCTCCACTTT. This translates into CASSFGDSYNSPLHF. Supplemented by reference TRBV11-2 and TRBJ1-6, the full variable domain reads EAGVAQSPRYKIIEKRQSVAFWCNPISGHATLYWYQQILGQGPKLLIQFQNNGVVDDSQLPKDRFSAERLKGVDSTLKIQPAKLEDSAVYLCASSFGDSYNSPLHFGNGTRLTVT.

The chain links TRBV30 to TRBJ1-6, with D unresolved. The CDR3 runs 17 residues. Germline lookup yields CDR1 GTSNPN and CDR2 SVGIG (reference sequence). V lost 7 bases and J lost 2, with 21 bases in between. CDR3 nucleotide sequence: TGTGCCTTCCAGCCTCTGAGGCTAAAGGCCTATAATTCACCCCTCCACTTT. It is translated as CAFQPLRLKAYNSPLHF.

This chain connects TRBV10-3 to TRBJ2-3; TRBD1 aligns across 7 bases. V shed 9 bases and J 5 bases; nucleotides not matched to a gene: 8. Per germline, CDR1 ENHRY and CDR2 SYGVKD. This CDR3 region has 13 residues. CDR3 DNA sequence: TGTGCCATTACAGGGGCGTTGGGAGATACGCAGTATTTT. Translated: CAITGALGDTQYF.

Regarding this clone: Different DNA sequences within this sample yield the same CDR3. This chain joins TRBV30 and TRBJ1-4; a possible D gene is TRBD1 (6 bases). This CDR3 has 13 amino acids. Trimming took 1 base from V and 5 from J, leaving 8 bases between them. The germline gives CDR1 GTSNPN, CDR2 SVGIG (reference sequence). The CDR3 is CAWSGGTNEKLFF. CDR3 nucleotide sequence: TGTGCCTGGAGTGGAGGGACAAATGAAAAACTGTTTTTT.

Note on this clone: The sample contains more than one DNA sequence encoding this CDR3. The J gene is TRBJ1-2, the V gene TRBV6-5; D gene ambiguous. The CDR3 is made up of 14 amino acids. V was trimmed by 0 bases and J by 4 bases, leaving 9 bases between them. Germline V lookup: CDR1 MNHEY, CDR2 SVGAGI. CDR3 amino acids: CASSYSRKGYGYTF. CDR3 nucleotide sequence: TGTGCCAGCAGTTACTCACGGAAGGGCTATGGCTACACCTTC.

This chain connects TRBV2 to TRBJ2-7; 11 bases agree with TRBD2. Germline CDR1 and CDR2: SNHLY and FYNNEI. V was pared by 5 bases and J by 4 bases, with 7 bases of the junction left unmatched. There are 15 residues in the CDR3. The CDR3 DNA sequence: TGTGCCAGCAGTACACTAGCGGGAGCGGGTTACGAGCAGTACTTC. Its protein product is CASSTLAGAGYEQYF.

As regards this clone: Other DNA sequences in the sample encode the same CDR3. The gene calls are TRBV6-5 and TRBJ2-6; unclear D gene. From germline, CDR1 is MNHEY and CDR2 SVGAGI. V was trimmed by 0 bases and J by 4 bases, leaving 7 bases between them. This CDR3 has 15 residues. CDR3 DNA sequence: TGTGCCAGCAGTTACTCGAGGACCGGGGCCAACGTCCTGACTTTC. Residues: CASSYSRTGANVLTF.

This clone was detected many times. The V gene is TRBV28, the J gene TRBJ2-2, with a weak D call TRBD2 (5 bases). The germline V gene has CDR1 MDHEN and CDR2 SYDVKM. The CDR3 has 15 amino acids. V was trimmed by 5 bases and J by 3 bases, leaving 13 bases between them. CDR3 coding DNA: TGTGCCAGCAGTACAAAATGGACTTACACCGGGGAGCTGTTTTTT. Its translation is CASSTKWTYTGELFF. Drawing the rest from reference TRBV28 and TRBJ2-2, the complete variable domain is DVKVTQSSRYLVKRTGEKVFLECVQDMDHENMFWYRQDPGLGLRLIYFSYDVKMKEKGDIPEGYSVSREKKERFSLILESASTNQTSMYLCASSTKWTYTGELFFGEGSRLTVL.

To note about this clone: Other DNA sequences within the sample encode an identical CDR3. The genes are TRBV19 and TRBJ2-6, with 7 bases identical to TRBD1. The length of the CDR3 is 15 residues. V was clipped by 6 bases and J by 2 bases; unmatched bases: 4. The germline CDR1 and CDR2 sequences are LNHDA and SQIVND (reference sequence). The CDR3 DNA is TGTGCCAGTAGCAATGACAGGGCTGGGGCCAACGTCCTGACTTTC. This encodes CASSNDRAGANVLTF.

This chain connects TRBV2 to TRBJ1-1, with a possible D match to TRBD1 (5 bases). CDR1 and CDR2 (germline): SNHLY, FYNNEI. This CDR3 has 13 residues. V was pared by 2 bases and J by 11 bases, with 15 bases between. CDR3 in amino acids: CASSESSEGTAFF. The CDR3 region has the DNA TGTGCCAGCAGTGAATCATCAGAGGGGACGGCTTTCTTT.

V is TRBV11-1 and J is TRBJ1-2; 8 nucleotides align to TRBD1. Trimming took 1 base from V and 6 from J; bases not matched to a gene: 4. Germline lookup yields CDR1 SGHAT and CDR2 FQDESV (reference sequence). This CDR3 comprises 14 residues. The CDR3 coding sequence is TGTGCCAGCAGCTTAGGGACAGGGAGCGATGGCTACACCTTC. Translated, it gives CASSLGTGSDGYTF.

The J gene is TRBJ2-2, the V gene TRBV9; 7 nucleotides align to TRBD2. Germline assignment: CDR1 SGDLS and CDR2 YYNGEE. The CDR3 consists of 15 residues. The junction had 3 bases not matched to a gene; V was cut back by 3 bases and J by 1 base. The CDR3 bases are TGTGCCAGCAGCGGACGCGGGGGGAACACCGGGGAGCTGTTTTTT. Protein product: CASSGRGGNTGELFF.

This chain connects TRBV2 to TRBJ1-1; D is undetermined. The CDR3 extends over 13 amino acids. Germline V lookup: CDR1 SNHLY, CDR2 FYNNEI. Trimming took off 7 bases at V and 1 base at J, with 10 bases between the two ends. The CDR3 bases are TGTGCCAGCAACCAGGTTACGAACACTGAAGCTTTCTTT. It codes for CASNQVTNTEAFF.

This clone came up once. The chain employs TRBV5-1 and TRBJ2-5; TRBD2 matches 8 bases. From germline, CDR1 is SGHRS and CDR2 YFSETQ. The V and J ends lost 5 bases and 0 bases, in that order; junction bases with no gene match: 9. CDR3 length: 16 residues. Written as DNA, the CDR3 is TGCGCCAGCAGTCGCGGGGGGCAAACGTACCAAGAGACCCAGTACTTC. It encodes CASSRGGQTYQETQYF.

To note about this clone: The same CDR3 is also encoded by other DNA sequences in this sample. V usage is TRBV30 and J usage is TRBJ1-1, with 7 bases aligning to TRBD1. V gave up 5 bases and J gave up 1 base; unmatched junction bases: 1. CDR3 length: 12 residues. The germline V gene has CDR1 GTSNPN and CDR2 SVGIG (reference sequence). CDR3: CAWGTENTEAFF. CDR3 sequence (DNA): TGTGCCTGGGGGACAGAGAACACTGAAGCTTTCTTT.

The chain recombines TRBV15 with TRBJ1-3; tentatively, D is TRBD1 (6 bases). The germline V gene encodes CDR1 LNHNV and CDR2 YYDKDF (reference sequence). The CDR3 is 16 residues long. V was cut by 1 base and J by 0 bases, with 10 bases left in between. The CDR3 spells CATSRAGATSGNTIYF. CDR3 sequence (DNA): TGTGCCACCAGCAGAGCAGGGGCGACCTCTGGAAACACCATATATTTT.

The V call is TRBV7-8, the J call TRBJ1-2; D remains unclear. Germline V gene data show CDR1 as SGHVS and CDR2 as FQNEAQ. CDR3 length: 14 amino acids. Between the trimmed V and J ends, which lost 0 bases and 4 bases, there was a span of 9 bases. The CDR3 DNA reads TGTGCCAGCAGCTTAGCGCCAGCCTCCTATGGCTACACCTTC. Translation gives CASSLAPASYGYTF.

Worth noting for this clone: The sample contains more than one DNA sequence encoding this CDR3. The chain employs TRBV7-9 and TRBJ1-1; D not certain. Germline CDR1 is SEHNR and CDR2 is FQNEAQ (reference sequence). V lost 1 base to trimming and J lost 4 bases, with 7 bases between them. The CDR3 has 13 residues. The CDR3 here is CASSLERGTEAFF. In DNA, the CDR3 is TGTGCCAGCAGCTTAGAGCGTGGCACTGAAGCTTTCTTT.

The chain joins TRBV7-9 to TRBJ2-3, with D tentatively TRBD2 (7 bases). V was clipped by 1 base and J by 4 bases, with 15 bases between them. The germline V gene has CDR1 SEHNR and CDR2 FQNEAQ (reference sequence). CDR3 size: 16 residues. The CDR3 region has the DNA TGTGCCAGCAGCTTAGGGCCTGCGGGGGCCGCAGATACGCAGTATTTT. This encodes CASSLGPAGAADTQYF.

This chain joins TRBV4-1 and TRBJ1-1, with D possibly matching TRBD1 (6 bases). Germline CDR1 reads MGHRA; CDR2 reads YSYEKL. The CDR3 consists of 16 residues. V gave up 0 bases and J gave up 1 base, with 12 bases separating them. The CDR3 here is CASSQDLVRGNTEAFF. The CDR3 DNA is TGCGCCAGCAGCCAAGATCTGGTCAGGGGGAACACTGAAGCTTTCTTT.

There are a few counts of this clone. The chain couples TRBV15 to TRBJ1-6, with 9 bases matching TRBD1. Trimming took 5 bases from V and 9 from J; bases not matched to a gene: 2. The CDR3 loop spans 13 amino acids. Germline CDR1 and CDR2: LNHNV and YYDKDF (reference sequence). CDR3 residues: CATSRDRASPLHF. CDR3 DNA sequence: TGTGCCACCAGCCGGGACAGGGCTTCACCCCTCCACTTT.

The chain combines TRBV29-1 with TRBJ1-2, with D perhaps TRBD1 (6 bases). The V gene lost 6 bases and the J gene lost 4 bases, with 15 bases spanning the gap. Germline CDR1 reads SQVTM; CDR2 reads ANQGSEA. The CDR3 totals 13 residues. DNA for the CDR3: TGCAGCGTCAGCTTGACAGGCTCCTATGGCTACACCTTC. Translated, it gives CSVSLTGSYGYTF.

The chain combines TRBV5-3 with TRBJ1-2; D unclear. TRBV5-3 is filed as an ORF, its function uncertain. The CDR3 sequence is 13 residues long. Between the trimmed V and J ends, which lost 0 bases and 2 bases, there was a span of 5 bases. The CDR3 DNA sequence: TGTGCCAGAAGCTTGGATAGAAACTATGGCTACACCTTC. It is translated as CARSLDRNYGYTF.